This T cell receptor (beta chain) came from a study of cytomegalovirus exposure and HLA in healthy donors. The J segment lost 4 bases and the V segment lost 5 bases, leaving 2 bases of the junction unmatched. This CDR3 comprises 13 residues. Germline CDR1 reads MGHRA; CDR2 reads YSYEKL. The PCR was carried out with 60 Vbeta primers and 13 Jbeta primers. The table came from immunoSEQ multiplex PCR; TCRdb's copy has only in-frame clones and leaves some out. The sample lists approximately 110,000 clones, around 77% occurring once. This clone was picked up one time. The sample taken for sequencing was PBMCs. This sequence originates from a woman aged 40 to 50 in good health and CMV-seropositive. The chain combines TRBV4-1 with TRBJ2-5; TRBD1 aligns across 9 bases. In DNA, the CDR3 is TGCGCCAGCAGCGCGACAGGGGGAGAGACCCAGTACTTC. Protein sequence: CASSATGGETQYF.